The subject of this entry is one T cell receptor (beta chain). Its antigen is currently not known. Base-call qualities are not available, and no considerably larger clone is one nucleotide away. Sequencing of the TRB variable region was done with the immunoSEQ hsTCRB v3.0 assay at survey level resolution. The targeted TRB sequencing depth was roughly 40,000-55,000 T-cell genomes per sample. TRB libraries were pooled and sequenced on an Illumina MiSeq using a v3 150-cycle kit. Turning to the authors' computational methods: Repertoire analysis was performed in R inside a reproducible Nextflow workflow that covered QC, data transformation and analysis. LymphoSeq2, an R package for exploring AIRR-Seq data, was used to implement custom analyses. After excluding a few samples that yielded fewer than 5000 total TRB sequences, 190 or so HIV repertoires remained for analysis. Among the 170 to 200 HIV repertoires that were kept, some 61 were collected before ART initiation and about 130 were collected after ART initiation. Each repertoire was downsampled to 5000 TRB nucleotide sequences, and summary statistics were averaged across 100 downsampling iterations. Only TRB sequences with CDR3 regions of at least seven amino acids were retained for analysis. Diversity was measured with a Shannon entropy-derived clonality score and the Gini coefficient. In the repertoire networks, any two of the top 5000 CDR3 amino acid sequences were connected whenever the two sequences differed by an edit distance of one. For TRB CDR3 amino acid sequences, GLIPH2 was used to predict antigen specificity groups and MHC restriction. To flag known CMV, EBV, HIV or tissue antigen associations, CDR3 amino acid sequences were matched against VDJdb and McPAS-TCR. Pre-ART, post-ART and control groups were compared with Wilcoxon signed-rank tests and Holm-Bonferroni correction. In its TCRdb copy, this immuneACCESS table keeps in-frame sequences only and misses some clones. Where compared with another copy, unresolved V genes explain less than half of these, and the others have no known cause. From that table come the V and J calls and clone size; the DNA was used to work out D and trimming. Recorded for this sample are about 14,000 clones; approximately 88% of them occurred a single time. Under 14% of the sample is taken by the ten largest.

The data stem from a study of long-term antiretroviral therapy in people with HIV (dated by TCRdb to the early 2020s). Turning to the overall study: The earliest samples were collected approximately a decade before the 2015 WHO recommendation for immediate ART, a period when ART was typically delayed until CD4 counts fell. About 40% of the 30 participants with HIV were female. No cross-contamination during QIAcube processing turned up in test extractions that ran a monoclonal T-cell line alongside 30 to 35 polyclonal samples. The cohort contributed under 200 cryopreserved PBMC samples from about 29 adults with confirmed HIV infection, collected serially over a mean of approximately 6 years (range 1-12). Whether ART initiation and durable HIV suppression were associated with changes in peripheral blood TRB repertoire composition and diversity was tested in a retrospective serial study. Study-wide conclusions, independent of this receptor: Inferences about post-ART repertoire changes were limited because no data were available on ART adherence, viral resistance or therapy changes. The repertoire was dominated across all time points by expanded TRB clones identified before ART initiation, although this dominance was seen to fluctuate and to decrease in many PLHIV after ART. Owing to limited PBMC availability, only the TCR beta chain was sequenced, without alpha chain pairing. Because pre-ART samples had limited cell numbers, unsorted PBMC were profiled rather than sorted CD4+ and CD8+ T cells. Narrower CDR3 length ranges were observed in HIV repertoires than in controls, and an antigen-experienced repertoire with only a slight naive shift after ART was suggested by the network structure. Samples dated from about 2003 to 2018, and the ART regimens used may be less effective than current ones. A significant increase in TRB diversity was found to be associated with ART initiation, although TRB diversity was observed to remain significantly below that of transplant donor controls even after long-term ART.

Participants were included only if at least one PBMC sample before ART initiation and at least two post-ART samples were available. Treatment was received in the United States of America by all participants with HIV. Before DNA extraction, cryopreserved samples of roughly 1-10 million PBMC were thawed and washed. At the time of the earliest PBMC sample for each participant with HIV, ages ranged from about 23 to 60 years. Per participant, PBMC samples came from 1-4 timepoints prior to ART initiation and 2-8 timepoints following ART initiation, for a median of 7 samples. For every participant, serial HIV viral load, CD4+ T-cell count, ART history and demographic data were obtained. Genomic DNA was extracted from unsorted PBMC with a Qiagen kit on a QIAcube, with processing performed in batches of 12 samples. Sequenced material: unsorted PBMCs, taken 6.2 years after starting antiretroviral therapy. This sequence originates from a man aged 35 to 55 with HIV.

DNA sequence: TGTGCCAGCAGCCCTGGGCACTCCCTTTTCTACGAGCAGTACTTC. Its translation reads: CASSPGHSLFYEQYF. Here the chain combines TRBV14 and TRBJ2-7; the D gene cannot be resolved reliably. The CDR3 sequence holds 15 residues, the cysteine and phenylalanine included. CDR3 DNA is the only sequence kept; it has 45 bases, read in frame from the first base. Based on the germline V gene, the CDR1 and CDR2 sequences are SGHDN and FVKESK. V is cut by 4 bases and J by 3 bases, and the space between the germline ends is 16 bases.